This TCR beta chain derives from a study of cytomegalovirus exposure and HLA in healthy donors. Study-level results: Most TCR beta V segments were productive about 90% or about 30% of the time in an earlier analysis. A few V segments could not be told apart, such as TRBV6-2 and TRBV6-3, and were left out. Highly shared sequence variants in one cluster were likely a sequencing artifact. It emerged from a later analysis that several of the most significant clusters appeared to be linked to common viral pathogens.

There are 15 residues in the CDR3. Germline V CDR1 and CDR2: MGHRA, YSYEKL. V was clipped by 0 bases and J by 2 bases, with 10 bases between them. Primers for the PCR totalled 60 Vbeta and 13 Jbeta. Libraries were prepared by immunoSEQ multiplex PCR; TCRdb keeps only in-frame clonotypes and omits some of them. The top ten hold 1.8% of the sample, which has around 88,000 clones, under 80% seen once. Comments on this clone: Its antigen is not identified.

Sample: PBMCs. The source is a male donor in good health and CMV-seronegative. The V and J genes are TRBV4-1 and TRBJ2-5; D gene unclear. The CDR3: CASSQDLGGQETQYF. The CDR3 bases are TGCGCCAGCAGCCAAGATCTTGGCGGACAAGAGACCCAGTACTTC.